Listed here is a single T cell receptor beta chain. This sample is part of a study of blood T cell repertoires in COVID-19. The overall study: COVID-19 samples collected from the United States, Italy and Spain covered acute and convalescent phases. The analysed material was cDNA or gDNA that came from T cells, B-cell-depleted T cells, or PBMCs.

Here immunoSEQ multiplex PCR was the method, and the copy in TCRdb shows in-frame clones only, minus some. The profile covers under 450,000 clones, with about 88% appearing a single time and less than 2% taken by the ten largest. CDR1 is SGHDT and CDR2 is YYEEEE in the germline V gene. The ends were cut back, 0 bases at V and 4 bases at J, with 11 bases in the middle. This CDR3 comprises 16 residues. The sample comprised peripheral blood. The TCR comes from a woman in her thirties or forties with COVID-19, enrolled during active disease. This sequence joins TRBV5-6 and TRBJ1-6; D gene ambiguous. The chain's CDR3 is CASSLVEHSYNSPLHF. For the CDR3, the DNA is TGTGCCAGCAGCTTGGTGGAACACAGTTATAATTCACCCCTCCACTTT. The whole variable domain, filled in from reference TRBV5-6 and TRBJ1-6, reads DAGVTQSPTHLIKTRGQQVTLRCSPKSGHDTVSWYQQALGQGPQFIFQYYEEEERQRGNFPDRFSGHQFPNYSSELNVNALLLGDSALYLCASSLVEHSYNSPLHFGNGTRLTVT.